A selection of T cell receptor beta chains follows, all from one sample in a study of blood T cell repertoires in COVID-19. Profiled with immunoSEQ multiplex PCR; TCRdb holds only in-frame clones, not every one. This sample has around 100,000 clones, with about 83% found just once. Sequenced sample: peripheral blood. These receptors all stem from a man between 70 and 80 years old with active or convalescent COVID-19. The CDR3 runs from the conserved cysteine through the conserved F or W. A D gene is named only where the DNA matches it firmly. Only part of the rows carry a size: once, few, many, or a class if the clone is expanded.

>-|TRBJ1-2|TRBV2|TRBD1
CASSTRTGGWGYTF
TGTGCCAGCAGTACTCGGACAGGGGGATGGGGCTACACCTTC
>once|TRBJ1-2|TRBV30|-
CAWSEDVQANGYTF
TGTGCCTGGAGCGAAGACGTGCAAGCGAATGGCTACACCTTC
>few|TRBJ1-6|TRBV7-2|-
CASSLRLGGGAYHPLHF
TGTGCCAGCAGCTTAAGGTTAGGCGGGGGCGCTTATCACCCCCTCCACTTT
>-|TRBJ2-5|TRBV9|-
CASSSTSSSGETQYF
TGTGCCAGCAGCTCCACCTCTAGTTCCGGGGAGACCCAGTACTTC
>-|TRBJ1-5|TRBV19|TRBD1
CASSTGTVNNQPQHF
TGTGCCAGTAGTACCGGGACAGTGAACAATCAGCCCCAGCATTTT
>-|TRBJ2-7|TRBV20-1|TRBD2
CSARYGGEQYF
TGCAGTGCTAGGTACGGGGGGGAGCAGTACTTC
>-|TRBJ2-3|TRBV2|TRBD2
CASSEGLARTDTQYF
TGTGCCAGCAGTGAAGGACTAGCGAGGACAGATACGCAGTATTTT
>-|TRBJ2-2|TRBV19|TRBD1
CASRSDRANTGELFF
TGTGCCAGTAGGTCGGACAGGGCGAACACCGGGGAGCTGTTTTTT
>few|TRBJ2-2|TRBV30|-
CAWRGYRGELFF
TGTGCCTGGAGAGGGTACAGGGGGGAGCTGTTTTTT
>-|TRBJ1-1|TRBV5-1|TRBD1
CASSPGQGRTTEAFF
TGCGCCAGCAGCCCCGGACAGGGTCGTACCACTGAAGCTTTCTTT
>once|TRBJ1-4|TRBV2|TRBD1
CASSLQGGDNEKLFF
TGTGCCAGCAGCCTACAGGGGGGTGATAATGAAAAACTGTTTTTT
>-|TRBJ1-5|TRBV9|-
CASSGAGGDQPQHF
TGTGCCAGCAGCGGCGCGGGGGGGGATCAGCCCCAGCATTTT
>-|TRBJ1-2|TRBV5-6|TRBD1
CASSHRDSNYGYTF
TGTGCCAGCAGCCATCGGGACAGTAACTATGGCTACACCTTC
>-|TRBJ1-3|TRBV7-9|-
CASSEDTTGNTIYF
TGTGCCAGCAGCGAGGACACGACTGGAAACACCATATATTTT
>-|TRBJ1-5|TRBV28|TRBD1
CASSSTTGQGTSQPQHF
TGTGCCAGCAGTTCAACCACGGGACAGGGGACGAGCCAGCCCCAGCATTTT
>many|TRBJ1-3|TRBV19|TRBD1
CASSIPGQAVTIYF
TGTGCCAGTAGTATCCCGGGACAGGCGGTCACCATATATTTT
>-|TRBJ1-2|TRBV28|TRBD1
CASSTTGAGYGYTF
TGTGCCAGCAGCACGACAGGGGCGGGCTATGGCTACACCTTC
>-|TRBJ2-3|TRBV7-2|TRBD2
CASSLLASGSTDTQYF
TGTGCCAGCAGCTTATTGGCTAGCGGCAGCACAGATACGCAGTATTTT
>-|TRBJ1-4|TRBV7-9|-
CACTPATNEKLFF
TGTGCCTGCACACCGGCAACTAATGAAAAACTGTTTTTT
>-|TRBJ2-3|TRBV7-9|-
CASTLGTSGTDTQYF
TGTGCCAGCACTCTGGGGACTTCAGGCACAGATACGCAGTATTTT
>once|TRBJ2-5|TRBV25-1|-
CASSEFSGDRETQYF
TGTGCCAGCAGTGAATTTAGCGGGGACAGAGAGACCCAGTACTTC
>-|TRBJ1-6|TRBV12-3/TRBV12-4|TRBD1
CASSQDRVGALHF
TGTGCCAGCAGCCAGGACAGGGTGGGGGCACTCCACTTT
>-|TRBJ1-6|TRBV2|-
CATSIRVDSPLHF
TGTGCCACCTCGATCCGAGTGGATTCACCCCTCCACTTT
>-|TRBJ2-3|TRBV11-2|-
CASSLLERTDTQYF
TGTGCCAGCAGCTTACTAGAAAGGACAGATACGCAGTATTTT
>-|TRBJ2-5|TRBV2|TRBD2
CASSAGLAGGQETQYF
TGTGCCAGCAGTGCCGGACTAGCGGGGGGACAAGAGACCCAGTACTTC
>-|TRBJ1-5|TRBV12-3/TRBV12-4|-
CASSSGEMMAQHF
TGTGCCAGCAGTTCAGGGGAGATGATGGCCCAGCATTTT
>-|TRBJ1-2|TRBV7-2|TRBD1
CASSTGQGNGYTF
TGTGCCAGCAGCACGGGACAGGGGAATGGCTACACCTTC
>-|TRBJ2-5|TRBV2|-
CASRRTGNGGNQYF
TGTGCCAGCAGGAGGACAGGGAACGGGGGGAACCAGTACTTC
>-|TRBJ1-5|TRBV6-5|-
CASSPLGGNQPQHF
TGTGCCAGCAGTCCATTAGGGGGCAATCAGCCCCAGCATTTT
>-|TRBJ1-2|TRBV6-6|TRBD1
CASSYGTDNYGYTF
TGTGCCAGCAGTTACGGGACAGATAACTATGGCTACACCTTC
>-|TRBJ2-1|TRBV5-1|TRBD1
CASSFGGGQGSYEQFF
TGCGCCAGCAGCTTTGGGGGTGGACAGGGGTCGTATGAGCAGTTCTTC
>once|TRBJ2-3|TRBV19|TRBD2
CASMAGGGGTDTQYF
TGTGCCAGTATGGCCGGCGGGGGGGGAACAGATACGCAGTATTTT